The clone carrying this TCR beta chain was recorded at least ten times. Sequencing was performed with immunoSEQ multiplex PCR; in TCRdb, only in-frame clones are kept and a portion is missing. The sample includes 950,000 to 1,200,000 clones, about 72% seen only once; the top ten take approximately 0.9%. The data were obtained in a study of shared clonotypes between healthy human individuals. Study overall: Three men and two women, aged 18 to 49, were donors.

Between the trimmed V and J ends, which lost 8 bases and 0 bases, there was a span of 10 bases. From germline, CDR1 is SNHLY and CDR2 FYNNEI. The CDR3 totals 13 residues. This receptor was taken from a man in his late teens or twenties in good health. Some clones in this sample may be carry-over from other donors' samples. The V and J genes are TRBV2 and TRBJ1-1; D remains ambiguous. The material sequenced was memory CD4+ T cells from PBMCs. Subset of the sample: CD45RA-negative fraction. The DNA of the CDR3 is TGTGCCAGCCTACCAGAGATGAACACTGAAGCTTTCTTT. Translation: CASLPEMNTEAFF.